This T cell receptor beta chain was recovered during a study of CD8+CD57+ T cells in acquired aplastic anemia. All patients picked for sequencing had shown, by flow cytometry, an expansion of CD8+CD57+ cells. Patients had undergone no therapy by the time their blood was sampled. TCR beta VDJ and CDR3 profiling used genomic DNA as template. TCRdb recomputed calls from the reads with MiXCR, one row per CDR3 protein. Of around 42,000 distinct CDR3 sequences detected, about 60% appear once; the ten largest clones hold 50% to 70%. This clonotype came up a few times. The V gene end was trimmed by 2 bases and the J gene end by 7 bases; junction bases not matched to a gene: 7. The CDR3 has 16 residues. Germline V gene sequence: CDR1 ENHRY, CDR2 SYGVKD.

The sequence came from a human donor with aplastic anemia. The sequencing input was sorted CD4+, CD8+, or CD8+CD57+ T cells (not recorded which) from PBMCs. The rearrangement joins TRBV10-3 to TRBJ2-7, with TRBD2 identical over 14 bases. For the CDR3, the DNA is TGTGCCATCAGTGAGCTCCGGACTAGCGGGGGGCAAGAGCAGTACTTC. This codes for CAISELRTSGGQEQYF.